This T cell receptor (beta chain) was retrieved from a study of cytomegalovirus exposure and HLA in healthy donors. The donors (healthy individuals) were bone marrow donors. The PCR ran on 60 Vbeta and 13 Jbeta primers. The data were produced by immunoSEQ multiplex PCR, yet TCRdb's version contains in-frame clones alone and is incomplete. The data hold about 130,000 clones, with 83% observed a single time. Study findings and constraints: It was confirmed in vitro that three of the CMV-associated chains were specific for CMV antigens. Among donors in an Asian-associated ancestry cluster, a later analysis reportedly found fewer N-insertions than the roughly 680-donor mean.

This clone was seen more than once but under ten times. Its target is not known. Germline V gives CDR1 MDHEN, CDR2 SYDVKM. V gave up 5 bases and J gave up 5 bases, with 3 bases separating them. This CDR3 is 10 amino acids long. The sample comprised PBMCs. The chain employs TRBV28 and TRBJ1-1, with unresolved D. This sequence originates from a woman between 40 and 50 years old in good health and CMV-seropositive. The CDR3 nucleotides are TGTGCCAGCAGTCGGACTGAAGCTTTCTTT. Protein product: CASSRTEAFF.